Listed here are 32 T cell receptor beta chains from one sample, sequenced in a study of blood T cells in healthy people across ages. Primed by a sample-barcoded 5' primer and a J-beta primer mix, a second PCR proceeded for roughly 6 to 12 cycles. TCRdb redid the calling of the 5' RACE reads with MiXCR, one entry per CDR3 protein. Here the sample spans under 2,000,000 distinct CDR3 sequences, roughly 50% being singletons. The sample consisted of blood. The receptors come from a woman in her thirties or forties in good health.

The chain couples TRBV7-3 to TRBJ2-1; D may be TRBD1 or TRBD2 (7 bases each). Between the trimmed V and J ends, which lost 2 bases and 13 bases, there was a span of 18 bases. Germline V lookup: CDR1 SGHTA, CDR2 FQGTGA. The CDR3 length is 14 residues. The CDR3 region is CASSLQGGEETQFF. CDR3 bases: TGTGCCAGCAGCTTACAGGGGGGGGAAGAGACCCAGTTCTTC.

This rearrangement joins TRBV7-3 to TRBJ1-2; no reliable D call. V lost 4 bases, J lost 5 bases, and 11 bases lay in between. The germline V gene encodes CDR1 SGHTA and CDR2 FQGTGA. The CDR3 has 13 amino acids. The CDR3: CASSSFAGYGYTF. The CDR3 bases are TGTGCCAGCAGCTCCTTCGCAGGTTATGGCTACACCTTC.

V is TRBV7-3 and J is TRBJ2-4; D remains unclear. This CDR3 has 15 amino acids. V was pared by 0 bases and J by 13 bases, with 19 bases between. Per germline, CDR1 SGHTA and CDR2 FQGTGA. The CDR3 nucleotides are TGTGCCAGCAGCTTAACTACAAACTTTCGCAATGAGCAGTACTTC. This encodes CASSLTTNFRNEQYF.

The J gene is TRBJ2-4, the V gene TRBV24-1; D may be TRBD2 (7 bases). V lost 5 bases to trimming and J lost 1 base, with 17 bases between them. Germline V gene lookup returns CDR1 KGHDR and CDR2 SFDVKD. This CDR3 is 17 amino acids long. CDR3 DNA: TGTGCCACCAGTGGGGGATCGGGGGGCGAGGCCAAAAACATTCAGTACTTC. Amino acid sequence: CATSGGSGGEAKNIQYF.

The chain joins TRBV6-5 to TRBJ2-5, with D tentatively TRBD2 (5 bases). Matching the DNA end better, TRBJ2-7 makes the J call doubtful. The CDR3 contains 13 residues. Germline CDR1 is MNHEY and CDR2 is SVGAGI. The CDR3 bases are TGTGCCAGCAGTAGGTTTAGTGAGGGCGAGCAGTACTTC. Translating it yields CASSRFSEGEQYF.

The chain is built from TRBV20-1 and TRBJ2-7; no clear D. Per germline, CDR1 DFQATT and CDR2 SNEGSKA (reference sequence). The CDR3 runs to 14 residues. V gave up 3 bases and J gave up 2 bases, with 14 bases separating them. Here the CDR3 DNA reads TGCAGTGCTAGTATGTCGCAGGCAACCTACGAGCAGTACTTC. Translated: CSASMSQATYEQYF.

This clonotype occurred a few times. The chain combines TRBV20-1 with TRBJ2-1; D remains unclear. Germline V CDR1 and CDR2: DFQATT, SNEGSKA (reference sequence). This CDR3 spans 12 amino acids. Between the trimmed V and J ends, which lost 8 bases and 6 bases, there was a span of 14 bases. This CDR3 is CSTDPTGNEQFF. CDR3 nucleotides: TGCAGTACCGACCCCACGGGCAATGAGCAGTTCTTC.

With regard to this clonotype: A clone one base away is much larger, so this may be a read error. The CDR3 here is CSVSPTGPYKQYF. The CDR3 nucleotides read TGCAGCGTTTCCCCGACAGGACCTTACAAGCAGTACTTC. V is TRBV29-1 and J is TRBJ2-4, with D possibly TRBD1 on 6 matching bases. The length of the CDR3 is 13 residues. The germline CDR1 and CDR2 sequences are SQVTM and ANQGSEA. Trimming stripped 5 bases from V and 13 bases from J, with 21 bases between.

The chain employs TRBV5-1 and TRBJ2-5; D gene ambiguous. V was cut by 0 bases and J by 2 bases, with 11 bases left in between. Germline V gene sequence: CDR1 SGHRS, CDR2 YFSETQ. CDR3 length: 15 residues. The CDR3 DNA is TGCGCCAGCAGCTTGGACCACGGGTCGCAAGAGACCCAGTACTTC. Translation: CASSLDHGSQETQYF.

The V call is TRBV11-2, the J call TRBJ2-4, with 9 bases lining up with TRBD1. CDR1 is SGHAT and CDR2 is FQNNGV in the germline V gene. V gave up 4 bases and J gave up 1 base; unmatched junction bases: 5. The CDR3 extends over 16 amino acids. The CDR3 sequence is CASSYTGGIAKNIQYF. The CDR3 DNA reads TGTGCCAGCAGCTACACAGGGGGCATCGCCAAAAACATTCAGTACTTC.

This chain uses TRBV20-1 with TRBJ2-7, with D unresolved. The germline gives CDR1 DFQATT, CDR2 SNEGSKA (reference sequence). Trimming removed 6 bases at V and 3 bases at J, with 12 bases between. The CDR3 totals 12 residues. The CDR3 protein is CSASLPLYEQYF. In DNA, the CDR3 is TGCAGTGCCTCCTTGCCCCTCTACGAGCAGTACTTC.

CDR3 nucleotides: TGCACCCGGTGCCCAGCGGGGGAGTACAATGAGCAGTACTTC. Residues: CTRCPAGEYNEQYF. The V call is TRBV20-1, the J call TRBJ2-1; the match to TRBD2 covers 8 bases. The DNA end lines up better with TRBJ2-7; the J call may be wrong. Germline values: CDR1 DFQATT, CDR2 SNEGSKA (reference sequence). The CDR3 is 14 residues long.

This clonotype was observed a few times. The chain couples TRBV20-1 to TRBJ2-5, with TRBD2 identical over 11 bases. With 2 bases clipped from V and 6 bases from J, the junction kept 5 bases outside the gene matches. Germline V gene lookup returns CDR1 DFQATT and CDR2 SNEGSKA (reference sequence). The CDR3 extends over 14 amino acids. The CDR3 reads CSARFSGGAKTQYF. The CDR3 region has the DNA TGCAGTGCTAGATTTAGCGGGGGGGCCAAGACCCAGTACTTC.

The chain employs TRBV20-1 and TRBJ2-4, with D possibly TRBD1 on 5 matching bases. TRBJ2-7 explains the end of the DNA better; the J call may be wrong. The CDR3 length is 14 residues. CDR1 is DFQATT and CDR2 is SNEGSKA in the germline V gene (reference sequence). CDR3 in amino acids: CSAPDRSLTYEQYF. The CDR3 DNA reads TGCAGTGCCCCCGACAGATCCTTGACGTACGAGCAGTACTTC.

This clonotype was observed a few times. The chain carries TRBV9 and TRBJ2-3, with 10 bases identical to TRBD2. Germline V gene data show CDR1 as SGDLS and CDR2 as YYNGEE. The CDR3 length is 15 residues. Germline trimming cut 1 base from V and 9 bases from J; bases unmatched to any gene: 8. CDR3 residues: CASSVTLAGDSTQYF. The CDR3 DNA follows: TGTGCCAGCAGCGTAACCCTAGCGGGGGACAGCACGCAGTATTTT.

There are a few counts of this clonotype. The chain recombines TRBV20-1 with TRBJ2-7, with D possibly being TRBD1 (5 bases). The V gene's germline CDR1 is DFQATT and CDR2 SNEGSKA (reference sequence). Trimming shortened V by 7 bases and J by 0 bases, and 10 bases separated the two germline ends. CDR3 size: 12 residues. CDR3 coding DNA: TGCAGTGTTCAAAGGGGCTCCTACGAGCAGTACTTC. It specifies CSVQRGSYEQYF.

Only a few counts were recorded for this clonotype. The chain employs TRBV27 and TRBJ2-7; no firm D call. This CDR3 is built from 15 residues. Germline V gives CDR1 MNHEY, CDR2 SMNVEV (reference sequence). The germline V and J ends were trimmed by 3 bases and 1 base, with 13 bases remaining between them. The CDR3: CASSLAAQDSYEQYF. For the CDR3, the DNA is TGTGCCAGCAGTTTGGCGGCTCAGGATTCCTACGAGCAGTACTTC.

The chain links TRBV13 to TRBJ2-3, with 14 bases matching TRBD2. Looked up from germline, CDR1 is PRHDT and CDR2 is FYEKMQ (reference sequence). V gave up 3 bases and J gave up 6 bases; unmatched junction bases: 5. This CDR3 has 16 amino acids. CDR3 DNA: TGTGCCAGCAGCTTGACTAGCGGGGGGGCCGTGGATACGCAGTATTTT. Translation: CASSLTSGGAVDTQYF.

The DNA for the CDR3 is TGCGCCAGCAGCTCGGGAGGGGGCTCCAAAAACATTCAGTACTTC. This codes for CASSSGGGSKNIQYF. The chain employs TRBV4-1 and TRBJ2-4, with a possible D match to TRBD2 (8 bases). This CDR3 is 15 amino acids long. Trimming took off 5 bases at V and 2 bases at J, with 13 bases between the two ends. Germline V CDR1 and CDR2: MGHRA, YSYEKL.

This rearrangement joins TRBV21-1 to TRBJ2-7; TRBD1, the D gene given by the table, was not confirmed from the DNA. The last part of the DNA fits TRBJ2-5 better; the J call may be wrong. TRBV21-1 is classified as a pseudogene. The CDR3 has 14 residues. The CDR3 sequence: CASSKRDRKETQYF. As DNA, the CDR3 is TGTGCCAGCAGCAAAAGGGACAGGAAAGAGACCCAGTACTTC.

The chain carries TRBV20-1 and TRBJ2-1; the D is unclear. This CDR3 comprises 13 residues. Germline values: CDR1 DFQATT, CDR2 SNEGSKA (reference sequence). Trimming pared 6 bases from V and 0 bases from J, leaving 9 bases between. In nucleotides, the CDR3 is TGCAGTGCCACAAAGAGCTCCTACAATGAGCAGTTCTTC. This gives the protein CSATKSSYNEQFF.

The gene calls are TRBV29-1 and TRBJ2-5; D could derive from TRBD1 or TRBD2 (6 bases each). The CDR3 has 14 residues. Germline V gene data show CDR1 as SQVTM and CDR2 as ANQGSEA. The CDR3 DNA is TGCAGTATTAAGCTGGGGGGCTCCTACAATGAGCAGTACTTC. Translation: CSIKLGGSYNEQYF.

About this clonotype itself: A much larger clone is a single base away; this may be a read error. The chain carries TRBV20-1 and TRBJ2-7; D gene ambiguous. Trimming removed 6 bases from V and 6 bases from J, with 15 bases in between. Germline V gene sequence: CDR1 DFQATT, CDR2 SNEGSKA (reference sequence). This CDR3 has 12 residues. The CDR3 protein is CSARLSSCEQYF. The CDR3 bases are TGCAGTGCGCGGCTTTCGAGCTGCGAGCAGTACTTC.

This clonotype occurred a few times. The J gene is TRBJ2-6, the V gene TRBV4-3; D is perhaps TRBD2 (6 bases). The CDR3 has 18 amino acids. CDR1 LGHNA and CDR2 YSLEER come from the germline V gene. V dropped 3 bases and J dropped 0 bases, with 15 bases sitting between them. CDR3 sequence reads: CASSQPLGLNSGANVLTF. CDR3 nucleotides: TGCGCCAGCAGCCAGCCTCTGGGACTGAACTCTGGGGCCAACGTCCTGACTTTC.

Only one count was recorded for this clonotype. At one end the junction does not follow the germline gene, possibly because of a read error. The chain combines TRBV27 with TRBJ1-4, with D possibly TRBD1 on 5 matching bases. CDR3 length: 14 residues. CDR1 MNHEY and CDR2 SMNVEV come from the germline V gene (reference sequence). CDR3 loop: CASSFREFNGKLFF. The DNA of the CDR3 is TGTGCCAGCAGTTTCAGGGAATTTAATGGAAAACTGTTTTTT.

In its sample, this clonotype was seen a few times. The chain carries TRBV3-1 and TRBJ2-7; D not resolved. CDR1 is LGHDT and CDR2 is YNNKEL in the germline V gene (reference sequence). Trimming removed 0 bases at V and 7 bases at J, with 4 bases between. The CDR3 runs to 11 residues. CDR3 sequence reads: CASSQDKEQYF. CDR3 sequence (DNA): TGTGCCAGCAGCCAAGATAAAGAGCAGTACTTC.

The J gene is TRBJ2-2, the V gene TRBV5-1, with D perhaps TRBD1 or TRBD2 (5 bases each). Germline CDR1 is SGHRS and CDR2 is YFSETQ. V was cut by 3 bases and J by 0 bases, with 9 bases left in between. The CDR3 extends over 15 amino acids. The CDR3 DNA is TGCGCCAGCAGCTGGGACGGCCCGAACACCGGGGAGCTGTTTTTT. Amino acids: CASSWDGPNTGELFF.

The CDR3: CASSRLGDGQETQYF. The CDR3 DNA is TGCGCCAGCAGCCGACTTGGGGACGGCCAAGAGACCCAGTACTTC. The chain employs TRBV5-1 and TRBJ2-5; TRBD1 or TRBD2 may be the D gene (5 bases each). Germline CDR1 reads SGHRS; CDR2 reads YFSETQ. V was pared by 4 bases and J by 1 base, with 14 bases between. The CDR3 spans 15 residues.

The chain carries TRBV20-1 and TRBJ2-3; 14 bases agree with TRBD2. The CDR3 length is 15 residues. Germline CDR1 reads DFQATT; CDR2 reads SNEGSKA (reference sequence). V lost 1 base and J lost 6; bases outside the gene matches: 3. CDR3 region: CSARGLAGGYDTQYF. As DNA, the CDR3 is TGCAGTGCTAGAGGACTAGCGGGGGGGTACGATACGCAGTATTTT.

The CDR3 is CSASGDQRGPYGYTF. The CDR3 DNA sequence: TGCAGTGCTAGTGGTGATCAAAGGGGTCCTTATGGCTACACCTTC. The chain uses TRBV20-1 and TRBJ1-2; D possibly corresponds to TRBD1 (5 bases). CDR1 and CDR2 from the germline V gene are DFQATT and SNEGSKA (reference sequence). This CDR3 contains 15 residues. V lost 3 bases and J lost 5, with 19 bases in between.

V usage is TRBV5-1 and J usage is TRBJ2-6; unclear D gene. The germline CDR1 and CDR2 sequences are SGHRS and YFSETQ. The CDR3 has 14 residues. V lost 7 bases to trimming and J lost 0 bases, with 8 bases between them. CDR3 residues: CASGSASGANVLTF. For the CDR3, the DNA is TGCGCCAGCGGGTCCGCCTCTGGGGCCAACGTCCTGACTTTC.

This clonotype came up once. The chain is built from TRBV5-1 and TRBJ2-3; 11 positions match TRBD2. CDR3 length equals 18 residues. Per the germline V gene, CDR1 is SGHRS and CDR2 is YFSETQ. The ends lost 0 bases at V and 0 bases at J; junction bases unmatched: 6. The CDR3 bases are TGCGCCAGCAGCTTGGTAGCGGGGGGGCCCTTCAGCACAGATACGCAGTATTTT. This encodes CASSLVAGGPFSTDTQYF.